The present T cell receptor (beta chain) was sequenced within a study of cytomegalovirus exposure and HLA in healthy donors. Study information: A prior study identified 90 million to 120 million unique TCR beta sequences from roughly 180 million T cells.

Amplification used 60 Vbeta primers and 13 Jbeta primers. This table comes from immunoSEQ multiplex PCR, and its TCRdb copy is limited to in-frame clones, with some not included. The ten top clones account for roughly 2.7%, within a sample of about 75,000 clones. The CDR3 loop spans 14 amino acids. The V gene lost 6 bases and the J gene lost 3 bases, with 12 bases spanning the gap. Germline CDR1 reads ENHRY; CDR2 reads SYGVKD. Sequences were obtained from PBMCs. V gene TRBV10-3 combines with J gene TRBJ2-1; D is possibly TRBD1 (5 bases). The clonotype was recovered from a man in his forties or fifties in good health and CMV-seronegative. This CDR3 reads CAISDPGIYNEQFF. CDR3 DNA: TGTGCCATCAGCGATCCAGGGATCTACAATGAGCAGTTCTTC.